Included here is one TCR beta chain sequence, with context. Libraries were prepared by immunoSEQ multiplex PCR; TCRdb keeps only in-frame clonotypes and omits some of them. This sample carries some 67,000 clones, around nine tenths of them seen once, and the ten largest clones take about 0.26%. The data derive from a study of OX40 agonist ivuxolimab in advanced cancers. The overall study: At doses from 0.01 to 10 mg/kg, patients were given intravenous ivuxolimab every 2 weeks. Aged roughly 20 to 79 with a mean of approximately 57 years, they were under 85% male. People who had prior anti-PD-1, anti-PD-L1 or anti-CTLA-4 therapy could take part, and around 40% had some. Patients achieving partial responses numbered three: one hepatocellular carcinoma case and two cutaneous melanoma cases.

CDR3 length: 13 amino acids. Germline CDR1 is WSHSY and CDR2 is SAAADI. The V gene lost 2 bases and the J gene lost 4 bases, with 8 bases spanning the gap. Sequencing used CD4+ or CD8+ T cells sorted from blood, obtained in a trial of the OX40 agonist ivuxolimab. This TCR came from an adult with an advanced solid tumor such as melanoma, head and neck, liver or kidney cancer. The V call is TRBV10-2, the J call TRBJ1-1, with a weak D call TRBD1 (5 bases). The CDR3 DNA reads TGCGCCAGCAGTGAGGGGGGAGGCACTGAAGCTTTCTTT. Amino acid sequence: CASSEGGGTEAFF.